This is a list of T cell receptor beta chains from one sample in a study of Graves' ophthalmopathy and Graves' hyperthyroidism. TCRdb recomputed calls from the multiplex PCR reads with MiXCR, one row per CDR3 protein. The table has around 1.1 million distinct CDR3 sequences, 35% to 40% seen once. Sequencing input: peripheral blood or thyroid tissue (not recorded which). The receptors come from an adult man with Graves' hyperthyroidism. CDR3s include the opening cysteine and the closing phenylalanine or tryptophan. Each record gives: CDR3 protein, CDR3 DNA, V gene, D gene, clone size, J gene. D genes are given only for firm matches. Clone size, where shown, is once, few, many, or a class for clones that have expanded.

CDR3: CASSLTGGTDTGELFF; DNA: TGTGCCAGCAGCTTGACAGGGGGCACGGACACCGGGGAGCTGTTTTTT; V: TRBV7-9; D: TRBD1; size: many; J: TRBJ2-2
CDR3: CASSSGTGTAYEQYF; DNA: TGTGCCAGCAGCTCCGGGACAGGGACGGCCTACGAGCAGTACTTC; V: TRBV5-8; D: TRBD1; size: many; J: TRBJ2-7
CDR3: CASSLARKTQYF; DNA: TGTGCCAGCAGCTTAGCTCGGAAGACCCAGTACTTC; V: TRBV7-8; D: NA; size: many; J: TRBJ2-5
CDR3: CASSLEAGKSQPQHF; DNA: TGTGCCAGCAGCTTAGAAGCCGGGAAAAGTCAGCCCCAGCATTTT; V: TRBV7-2; D: NA; size: many; J: TRBJ1-5
CDR3: CASSARQYSYEQYF; DNA: TGTGCCAGCAGCGCAAGACAGTACTCCTACGAGCAGTACTTC; V: TRBV7-9; D: NA; size: NA; J: TRBJ2-7
CDR3: CASPIRAEEGAYEQYF; DNA: TGTGCCAGCCCCATAAGAGCGGAGGAAGGAGCCTACGAGCAGTACTTC; V: TRBV2; D: NA; size: NA; J: TRBJ2-7
CDR3: CASSLDAGKLFF; DNA: TGTGCCAGCAGCTTAGACGCGGGAAAACTGTTTTTT; V: TRBV7-9; D: NA; size: many; J: TRBJ1-4
CDR3: CSVEDAVNSPLHF; DNA: TGCAGCGTTGAAGATGCGGTCAACTCACCCCTCCACTTT; V: TRBV29-1; D: NA; size: few; J: TRBJ1-6
CDR3: CASSSRVDTGELFF; DNA: TGTGCCAGCAGCTCCAGGGTAGACACCGGGGAGCTGTTTTTT; V: TRBV7-8; D: NA; size: NA; J: TRBJ2-2
CDR3: CSVPGTYSRGYGYTF; DNA: TGCAGCGTTCCCGGGACGTACTCTCGTGGCTATGGCTACACCTTC; V: TRBV29-1; D: NA; size: NA; J: TRBJ1-2
CDR3: CSVEDEDGEQYF; DNA: TGCAGCGTTGAAGATGAGGACGGGGAGCAGTACTTC; V: TRBV29-1; D: NA; size: NA; J: TRBJ2-7
CDR3: CASSLAPQGWTGELFF; DNA: TGTGCCAGCAGCTTAGCCCCACAGGGTTGGACCGGGGAGCTGTTTTTT; V: TRBV11-3; D: NA; size: NA; J: TRBJ2-2
CDR3: CASSQDPGAGETQYF; DNA: TGCGCCAGCAGCCAAGATCCCGGGGCCGGGGAGACCCAGTACTTC; V: TRBV4-1; D: NA; size: few; J: TRBJ2-5
CDR3: CSAPGDTTYEQYF; DNA: TGCAGTGCTCCGGGGGACACCACCTACGAGCAGTACTTC; V: TRBV20-1; D: NA; size: many; J: TRBJ2-7
CDR3: CSVLETGRLNQPQHF; DNA: TGCAGCGTACTGGAGACAGGGCGGCTCAATCAGCCCCAGCATTTT; V: TRBV29-1; D: TRBD1; size: NA; J: TRBJ1-5
CDR3: CASSVQSTGNTIYF; DNA: TGTGCCAGCAGCGTACAATCTACAGGAAACACCATATATTTT; V: TRBV9; D: NA; size: many; J: TRBJ1-3
CDR3: CSVWSRPTDEAFF; DNA: TGCAGCGTTTGGAGCCGGCCCACCGATGAAGCTTTCTTT; V: TRBV29-1; D: NA; size: many; J: TRBJ1-1
CDR3: CSIGGMNTEAFF; DNA: TGCAGCATTGGGGGCATGAACACTGAAGCTTTCTTT; V: TRBV29-1; D: NA; size: many; J: TRBJ1-1
CDR3: CAISESGRSGTGGAIQETQYF; DNA: TGTGCCATCAGTGAGTCGGGGAGGTCCGGGACAGGAGGAGCGATCCAAGAGACCCAGTACTTC; V: TRBV10-3; D: TRBD1; size: many; J: TRBJ2-5
CDR3: CASSQDFGEDGYTF; DNA: TGCGCCAGCAGCCAAGACTTTGGGGAGGATGGCTACACCTTC; V: TRBV4-1; D: NA; size: NA; J: TRBJ1-2
CDR3: CASSLVGGTSSYEQYF; DNA: TGTGCCAGCAGCTTAGTAGGGGGAACTAGCTCCTACGAGCAGTACTTC; V: TRBV7-9; D: NA; size: many; J: TRBJ2-7
CDR3: CATSRIPQGAWETQYF; DNA: TGTGCCACCAGCAGGATCCCCCAGGGGGCCTGGGAGACCCAGTACTTC; V: TRBV15; D: TRBD1; size: NA; J: TRBJ2-5
CDR3: CASSPPGLAGVETQYF; DNA: TGTGCCAGCAGCCCGCCGGGACTAGCGGGAGTGGAGACCCAGTACTTC; V: TRBV7-9; D: TRBD2; size: few; J: TRBJ2-5
CDR3: CASSPGGTGVSYEQYF; DNA: TGTGCCAGCAGCCCAGGAGGGACAGGAGTCTCCTACGAGCAGTACTTC; V: TRBV11-2; D: TRBD1; size: NA; J: TRBJ2-7
CDR3: CAWSGTGDGQPQHF; DNA: TGTGCCTGGAGCGGGACAGGGGACGGCCAGCCCCAGCATTTT; V: TRBV30; D: TRBD1; size: NA; J: TRBJ1-5
CDR3: CASSAYPGRDYERYF; DNA: TGTGCCAGCAGCGCGTACCCGGGGCGGGACTACGAGCGGTACTTC; V: TRBV7-3; D: TRBD2; size: NA; J: TRBJ2-7
CDR3: CASSQGLSSYNSPLHF; DNA: TGTGCCAGCAGCCAGGGACTGAGCTCCTATAATTCACCCCTCCACTTT; V: TRBV14; D: NA; size: many; J: TRBJ1-6
CDR3: CASSPDRDSLLNYGYTF; DNA: TGTGCCAGCAGCCCAGACCGGGACAGTCTTTTAAACTATGGCTACACCTTC; V: TRBV5-6; D: TRBD1; size: once; J: TRBJ1-2
CDR3: CASSTNPQPYSNQPQHF; DNA: TGTGCCAGCAGCACCAACCCACAGCCATATAGCAATCAGCCCCAGCATTTT; V: TRBV5-5; D: NA; size: NA; J: TRBJ1-5
CDR3: CSLRDGAGETQYF; DNA: TGCAGCCTCAGAGACGGGGCAGGAGAGACCCAGTACTTC; V: TRBV29-1; D: NA; size: NA; J: TRBJ2-5
CDR3: CSVDEGIDTQYF; DNA: TGCAGCGTTGACGAGGGAATAGATACGCAGTATTTT; V: TRBV29-1; D: NA; size: many; J: TRBJ2-3
CDR3: CASSFSREGTEAFF; DNA: TGTGCCAGCAGCTTTTCTAGGGAGGGCACTGAAGCTTTCTTT; V: TRBV7-2; D: NA; size: many; J: TRBJ1-1
CDR3: CASSSGSDPGELFF; DNA: TGTGCCAGCAGCAGCGGGAGCGATCCCGGGGAGCTGTTTTTT; V: TRBV12-3/TRBV12-4; D: TRBD2; size: NA; J: TRBJ2-2
CDR3: CASSLDRGMTSPLHF; DNA: TGTGCCAGCAGCCTTGACAGGGGAATGACTTCACCCCTCCACTTT; V: TRBV7-2; D: TRBD1; size: many; J: TRBJ1-6
CDR3: CSVVSLAGETQYF; DNA: TGCAGCGTTGTTTCCCTAGCGGGGGAGACCCAGTACTTC; V: TRBV29-1; D: TRBD2; size: NA; J: TRBJ2-5
CDR3: CASSSPQGGGGQPQHF; DNA: TGTGCCAGTAGCTCCCCCCAGGGAGGGGGCGGACAGCCCCAGCATTTT; V: TRBV19; D: TRBD1; size: NA; J: TRBJ1-5
CDR3: CASSFDRSGETQYF; DNA: TGCGCCAGCAGCTTCGACAGGTCGGGGGAGACCCAGTACTTC; V: TRBV5-1; D: NA; size: NA; J: TRBJ2-5
CDR3: CASTLTIAYEQYF; DNA: TGTGCCAGCACCTTAACCATTGCCTACGAGCAGTACTTC; V: TRBV10-3; D: NA; size: few; J: TRBJ2-7
CDR3: CASRRGGSEQYF; DNA: TGCGCCAGCAGGCGGGGAGGGAGCGAGCAGTACTTC; V: TRBV5-1; D: TRBD2; size: many; J: TRBJ2-7
CDR3: CASSSLLPNTGELFF; DNA: TGTGCCAGCAGCTCCCTACTACCGAACACCGGGGAGCTGTTTTTT; V: TRBV7-9; D: NA; size: many; J: TRBJ2-2
CDR3: CSTRLNQGTGGSYEQYF; DNA: TGCAGTACTCGCCTTAACCAGGGGACAGGGGGCTCCTACGAGCAGTACTTC; V: TRBV29-1; D: TRBD1; size: NA; J: TRBJ2-7
CDR3: CSARDHGEQYF; DNA: TGCAGTGCTAGAGATCATGGCGAGCAGTACTTC; V: TRBV20-1; D: NA; size: many; J: TRBJ2-7
CDR3: CASSENRGRRSGNTIYF; DNA: TGTGCCAGCAGCGAAAACAGGGGGCGACGCTCTGGAAACACCATATATTTT; V: TRBV7-9; D: TRBD1; size: many; J: TRBJ1-3
CDR3: CASSPSLRSIGSPLHF; DNA: TGTGCCAGCAGTCCGTCGCTAAGGAGTATAGGTTCACCCCTCCACTTT; V: TRBV27; D: NA; size: few; J: TRBJ1-6